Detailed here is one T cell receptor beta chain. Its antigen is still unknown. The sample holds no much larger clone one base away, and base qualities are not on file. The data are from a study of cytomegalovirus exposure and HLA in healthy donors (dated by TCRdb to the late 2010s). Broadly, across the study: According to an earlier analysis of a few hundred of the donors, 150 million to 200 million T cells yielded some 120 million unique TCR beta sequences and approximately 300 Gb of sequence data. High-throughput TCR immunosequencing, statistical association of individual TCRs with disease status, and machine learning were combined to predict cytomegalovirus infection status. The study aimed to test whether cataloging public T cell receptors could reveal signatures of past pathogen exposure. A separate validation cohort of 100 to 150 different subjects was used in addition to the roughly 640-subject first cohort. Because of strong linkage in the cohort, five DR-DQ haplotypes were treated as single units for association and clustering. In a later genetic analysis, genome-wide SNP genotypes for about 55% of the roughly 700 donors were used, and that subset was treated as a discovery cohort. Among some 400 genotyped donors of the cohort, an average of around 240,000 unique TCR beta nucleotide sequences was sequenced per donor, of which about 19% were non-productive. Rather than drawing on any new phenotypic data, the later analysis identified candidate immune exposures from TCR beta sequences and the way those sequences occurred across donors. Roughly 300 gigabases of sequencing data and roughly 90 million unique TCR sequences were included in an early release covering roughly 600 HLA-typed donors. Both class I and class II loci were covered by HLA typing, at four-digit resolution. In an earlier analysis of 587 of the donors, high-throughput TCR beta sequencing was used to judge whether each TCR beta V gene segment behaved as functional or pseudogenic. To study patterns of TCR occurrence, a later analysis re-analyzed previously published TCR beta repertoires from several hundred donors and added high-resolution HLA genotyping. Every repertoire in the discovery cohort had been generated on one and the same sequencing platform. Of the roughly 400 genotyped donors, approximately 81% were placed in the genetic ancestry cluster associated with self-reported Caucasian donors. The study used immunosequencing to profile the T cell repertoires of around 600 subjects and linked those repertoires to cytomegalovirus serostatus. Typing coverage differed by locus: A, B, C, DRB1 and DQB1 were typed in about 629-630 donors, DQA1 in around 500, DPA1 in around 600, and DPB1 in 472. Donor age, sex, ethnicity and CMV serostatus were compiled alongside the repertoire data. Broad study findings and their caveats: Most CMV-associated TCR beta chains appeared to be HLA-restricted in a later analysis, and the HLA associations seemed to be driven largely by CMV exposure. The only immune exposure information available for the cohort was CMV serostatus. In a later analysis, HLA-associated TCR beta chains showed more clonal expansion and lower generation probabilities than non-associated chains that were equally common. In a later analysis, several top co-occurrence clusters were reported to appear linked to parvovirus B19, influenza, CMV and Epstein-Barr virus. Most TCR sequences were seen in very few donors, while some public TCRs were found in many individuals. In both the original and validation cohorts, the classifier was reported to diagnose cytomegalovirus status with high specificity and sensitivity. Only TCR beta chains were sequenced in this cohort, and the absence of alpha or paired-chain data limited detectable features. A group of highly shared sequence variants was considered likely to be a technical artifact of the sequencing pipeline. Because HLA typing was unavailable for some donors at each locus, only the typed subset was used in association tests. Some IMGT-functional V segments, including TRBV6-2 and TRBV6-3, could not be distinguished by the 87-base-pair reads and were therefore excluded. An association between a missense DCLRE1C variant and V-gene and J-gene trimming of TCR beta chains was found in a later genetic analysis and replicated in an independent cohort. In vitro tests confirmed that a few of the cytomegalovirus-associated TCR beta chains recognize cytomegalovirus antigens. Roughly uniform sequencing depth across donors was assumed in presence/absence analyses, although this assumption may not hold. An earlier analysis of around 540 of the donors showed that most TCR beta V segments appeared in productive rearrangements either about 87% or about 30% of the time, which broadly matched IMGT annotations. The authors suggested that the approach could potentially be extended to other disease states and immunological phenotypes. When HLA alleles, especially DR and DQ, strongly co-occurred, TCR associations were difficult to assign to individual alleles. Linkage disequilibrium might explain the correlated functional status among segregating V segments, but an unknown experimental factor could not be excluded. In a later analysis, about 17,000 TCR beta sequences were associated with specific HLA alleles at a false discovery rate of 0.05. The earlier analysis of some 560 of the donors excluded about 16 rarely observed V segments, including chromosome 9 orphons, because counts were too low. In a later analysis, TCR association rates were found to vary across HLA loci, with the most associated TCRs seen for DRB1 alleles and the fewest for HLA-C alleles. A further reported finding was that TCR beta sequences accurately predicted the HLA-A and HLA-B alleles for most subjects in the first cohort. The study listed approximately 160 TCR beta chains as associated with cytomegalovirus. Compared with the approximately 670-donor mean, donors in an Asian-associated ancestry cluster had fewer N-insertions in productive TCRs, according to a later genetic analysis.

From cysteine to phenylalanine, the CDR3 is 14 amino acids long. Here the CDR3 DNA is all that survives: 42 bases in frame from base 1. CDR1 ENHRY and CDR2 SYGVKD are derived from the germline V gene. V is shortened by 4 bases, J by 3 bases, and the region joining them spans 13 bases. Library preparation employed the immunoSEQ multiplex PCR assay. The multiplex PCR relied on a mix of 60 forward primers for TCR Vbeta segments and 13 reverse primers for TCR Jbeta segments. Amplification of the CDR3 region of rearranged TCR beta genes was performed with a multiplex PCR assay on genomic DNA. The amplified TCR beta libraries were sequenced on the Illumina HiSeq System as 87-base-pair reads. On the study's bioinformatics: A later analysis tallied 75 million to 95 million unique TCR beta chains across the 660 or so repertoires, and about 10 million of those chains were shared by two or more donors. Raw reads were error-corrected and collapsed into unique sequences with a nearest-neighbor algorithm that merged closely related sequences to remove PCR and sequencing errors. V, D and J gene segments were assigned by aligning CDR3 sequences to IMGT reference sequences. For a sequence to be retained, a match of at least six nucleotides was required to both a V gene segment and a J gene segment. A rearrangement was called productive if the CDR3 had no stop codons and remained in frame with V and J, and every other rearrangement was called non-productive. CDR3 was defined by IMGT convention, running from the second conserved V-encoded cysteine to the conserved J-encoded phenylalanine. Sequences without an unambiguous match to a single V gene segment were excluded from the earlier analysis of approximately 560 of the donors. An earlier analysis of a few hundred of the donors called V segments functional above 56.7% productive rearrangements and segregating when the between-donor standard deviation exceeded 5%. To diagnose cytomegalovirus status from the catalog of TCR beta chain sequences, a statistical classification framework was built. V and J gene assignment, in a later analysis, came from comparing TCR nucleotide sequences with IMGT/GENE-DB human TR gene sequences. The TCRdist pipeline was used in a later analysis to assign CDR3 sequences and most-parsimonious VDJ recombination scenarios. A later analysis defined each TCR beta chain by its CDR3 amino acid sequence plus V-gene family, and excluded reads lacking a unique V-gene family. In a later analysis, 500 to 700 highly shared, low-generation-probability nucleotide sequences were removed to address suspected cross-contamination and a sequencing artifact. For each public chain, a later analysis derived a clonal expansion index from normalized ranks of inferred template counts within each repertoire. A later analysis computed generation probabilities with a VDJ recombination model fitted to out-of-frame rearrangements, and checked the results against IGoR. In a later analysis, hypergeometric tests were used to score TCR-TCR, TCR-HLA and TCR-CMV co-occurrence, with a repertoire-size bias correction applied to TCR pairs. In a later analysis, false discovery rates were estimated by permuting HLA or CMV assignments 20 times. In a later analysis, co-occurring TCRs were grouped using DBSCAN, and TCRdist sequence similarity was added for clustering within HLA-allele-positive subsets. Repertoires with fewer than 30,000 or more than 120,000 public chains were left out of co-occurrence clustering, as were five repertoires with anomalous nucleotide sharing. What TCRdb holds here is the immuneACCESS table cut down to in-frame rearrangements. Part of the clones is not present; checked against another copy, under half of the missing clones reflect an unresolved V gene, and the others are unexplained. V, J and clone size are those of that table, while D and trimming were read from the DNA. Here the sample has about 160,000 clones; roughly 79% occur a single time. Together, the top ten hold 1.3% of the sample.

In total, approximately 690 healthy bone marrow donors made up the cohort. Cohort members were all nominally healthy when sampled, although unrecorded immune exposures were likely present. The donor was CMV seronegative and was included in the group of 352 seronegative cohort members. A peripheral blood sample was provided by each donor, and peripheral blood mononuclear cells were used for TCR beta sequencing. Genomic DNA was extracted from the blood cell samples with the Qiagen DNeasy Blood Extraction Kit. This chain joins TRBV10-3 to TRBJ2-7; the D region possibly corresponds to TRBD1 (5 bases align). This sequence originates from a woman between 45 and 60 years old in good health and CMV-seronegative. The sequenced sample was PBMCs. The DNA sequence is TGTGCCATCAGTGGACCAGGGTTTAACTACGAGCAGTACTTC. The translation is CAISGPGFNYEQYF.